This is a list of T cell receptor beta chains from one sample in a study of T cell responses to AZD1222 COVID-19 vaccine. TCRdb's copy holds only in-frame clones and misses some; the assay was immunoSEQ multiplex PCR. The sample consists of 140,000 to 150,000 clones, 80% to 95% of them appearing once. The source material was peripheral blood, sampled on day 0 of AZD1222 vaccination. The receptors here all came from an adult in good health. The CDR3 runs from the conserved cysteine through the conserved F or W. D genes are given only for firm matches. The size entry is marked missing in some rows and otherwise reads once, few, many or a size class.

j_call,clone_size,d_call,v_call,cdr3_aa,cdr3_nt
TRBJ2-7,NA,NA,TRBV27,CASSFGRTSAYEQYF,TGTGCCAGCAGTTTTGGCAGGACCTCCGCCTACGAGCAGTACTTC
TRBJ1-2,NA,NA,TRBV6-1,CASSEVATAHF,TGTGCCAGCAGTGAAGTCGCGACAGCCCACTTC
TRBJ2-7,NA,NA,TRBV20-1,CSARTGIGQYF,TGCAGTGCCAGGACCGGGATCGGGCAGTACTTC
TRBJ2-2,NA,NA,TRBV2,CASRGAGELFF,TGTGCCAGCAGGGGGGCCGGGGAGCTGTTTTTT
TRBJ1-5,NA,NA,TRBV6-6,CAASGPGGQPQHF,TGTGCCGCCTCGGGACCCGGCGGTCAGCCCCAGCATTTT
TRBJ2-7,NA,NA,TRBV27,CASSSPYFGGPYEQYF,TGTGCCAGCAGTTCCCCCTATTTCGGGGGACCCTACGAGCAGTACTTC
TRBJ1-5,NA,NA,TRBV28,CASSQQYSNQPQHF,TGTGCCAGCAGCCAGCAGTATAGCAATCAGCCCCAGCATTTT
TRBJ1-2,NA,NA,TRBV5-1,CASSSTVGGRGGYTF,TGCGCCAGCAGCTCCACGGTCGGGGGTAGGGGTGGCTACACCTTC
TRBJ2-3,few,NA,TRBV12-5,CASGLGQNTDTQYF,TGTGCTAGTGGTTTGGGACAAAACACAGATACGCAGTATTTT
TRBJ1-5,once,TRBD1,TRBV18,CASSPAGQVDNQPQHF,TGTGCCAGCTCACCCGCTGGACAGGTAGATAATCAGCCCCAGCATTTT
TRBJ1-5,NA,TRBD1,TRBV28,CASSAAGTAKPNQPQHF,TGTGCCAGCAGTGCGGCCGGGACAGCCAAGCCCAATCAGCCCCAGCATTTT
TRBJ2-3,NA,NA,TRBV5-1,CASSLDQGQSTDTQYF,TGCGCCAGCAGCTTGGATCAGGGTCAGAGCACAGATACGCAGTATTTT
TRBJ2-2,NA,TRBD2,TRBV2,CASSEERLAGVGNTGELFF,TGTGCCAGCAGTGAAGAAAGACTAGCGGGAGTCGGTAACACCGGGGAGCTGTTTTTT
TRBJ2-3,NA,TRBD2,TRBV5-1,CASSLVTGGPGEDTQYF,TGCGCCAGCAGCTTAGTAACGGGAGGGCCCGGGGAAGATACGCAGTATTTT
TRBJ1-1,NA,NA,TRBV29-1,CSVRRPGENTEAFF,TGCAGCGTGCGTAGACCAGGGGAGAACACTGAAGCTTTCTTT
TRBJ2-1,NA,TRBD1,TRBV28,CASSRGQGNTYNEQFF,TGTGCCAGCAGCAGGGGGCAGGGAAACACCTACAATGAGCAGTTCTTC
TRBJ1-6,NA,NA,TRBV25-1,CASQGSINSPLHF,TGTGCCAGCCAGGGGAGTATCAATTCACCCCTCCACTTT
TRBJ2-1,NA,TRBD1,TRBV5-4,CASSLVGQGFFRDEQFF,TGTGCCAGCAGCTTGGTGGGACAGGGATTTTTTCGCGATGAGCAGTTCTTC
TRBJ2-3,NA,NA,TRBV19,CASSLTGADTQYF,TGTGCCAGTAGCCTAACCGGCGCAGATACGCAGTATTTT
TRBJ1-1,NA,NA,TRBV13,CASSQNLNTEAFF,TGTGCCAGCAGCCAGAATTTAAACACTGAAGCTTTCTTT
TRBJ1-2,NA,NA,TRBV5-1,CASSRIGTVNYGYTF,TGCGCCAGCAGCCGGATCGGGACGGTAAACTATGGCTACACCTTC
TRBJ1-6,NA,NA,TRBV27,CASRPRSGLLYSPLHF,TGTGCCAGCAGGCCCCGCTCGGGACTACTCTACTCACCCCTCCACTTT
TRBJ1-1,NA,NA,TRBV28,CASSLGPGNTEAFF,TGTGCCAGCAGTTTAGGGCCTGGGAACACTGAAGCTTTCTTT
TRBJ1-2,NA,TRBD1,TRBV24-1,CATSDTTPSGTDLYGYTF,TGTGCCACCAGTGACACAACGCCATCCGGGACAGACCTCTATGGCTACACCTTC
TRBJ1-2,NA,NA,TRBV27,CARETLNYGYTF,TGTGCCAGAGAGACACTTAACTATGGCTACACCTTC
TRBJ2-1,NA,NA,TRBV18,CASSPMGNEQFF,TGTGCCAGCTCACCAATGGGCAATGAGCAGTTCTTC
TRBJ1-1,NA,TRBD1,TRBV5-1,CASSLETGGLVTEAFF,TGCGCCAGCAGCTTGGAGACAGGGGGTTTGGTCACTGAAGCTTTCTTT
TRBJ2-2,NA,NA,TRBV4-1,CASSPRSGLAGELFF,TGCGCCAGCAGCCCCCGCAGCGGGTTAGCCGGGGAGCTGTTTTTT
TRBJ2-7,NA,NA,TRBV6-2/TRBV6-3,CASSRRTERYEQYF,TGTGCCAGCAGTCGACGGACAGAGAGATACGAGCAGTACTTC
TRBJ1-5,NA,TRBD1,TRBV18,CASSPTGGGNQPQHF,TGTGCCAGCTCACCGACAGGGGGCGGCAATCAGCCCCAGCATTTT
TRBJ1-4,NA,TRBD1,TRBV7-2,CASSPRAGGGEKLFF,TGTGCCAGCAGCCCGAGAGCAGGGGGCGGTGAAAAACTGTTTTTT
TRBJ2-2,few,TRBD2,TRBV7-2,CASSLVLGRAGELFF,TGTGCCAGCAGCTTAGTCCTCGGGAGGGCCGGGGAGCTGTTTTTT
TRBJ1-6,NA,NA,TRBV28,CASSSSGSPLHF,TGTGCCAGCAGTTCGTCAGGATCTCCCCTCCACTTT
TRBJ2-1,NA,TRBD2,TRBV6-1,CASSSGLAGVQEQFF,TGTGCCAGCAGTTCGGGACTAGCGGGAGTACAGGAGCAGTTCTTC
TRBJ1-2,NA,NA,TRBV29-1,CSVGGGTGYGYTF,TGCAGCGTGGGGGGCGGGACCGGCTATGGCTACACCTTC
TRBJ1-5,NA,NA,TRBV27,CASSLSQAARAPQHF,TGTGCCAGCAGTTTATCGCAGGCCGCTCGTGCGCCCCAGCATTTT
TRBJ2-1,NA,TRBD1,TRBV19,CASSPDRVGRNEQFF,TGTGCCAGCAGCCCCGACAGGGTCGGGCGCAATGAGCAGTTCTTC
TRBJ2-4,NA,TRBD2,TRBV9,CASSAPGSREGIQYF,TGTGCCAGCAGCGCTCCCGGGTCCAGGGAGGGCATTCAGTACTTC
TRBJ1-2,NA,NA,TRBV28,CASSAATGQAYGYTF,TGTGCCAGCAGCGCCGCTACAGGCCAGGCCTATGGCTACACCTTC
TRBJ1-5,NA,NA,TRBV30,CAWSGGRSNQPQHF,TGTGCCTGGAGTGGGGGTAGAAGCAATCAGCCCCAGCATTTT